This TCR beta chain emerged from a study of graft-versus-host responses after intestinal transplantation. Repertoires were generated with immunoSEQ multiplex PCR, while TCRdb's copy carries only in-frame clones and drops some. The sample yields about 110,000 clones, 93% seen once. About this clone itself: Its target is unknown.

The TCR comes from a human donor who received an intestinal transplant. The sequencing used unstimulated CD8+ T cells sorted from spleen or lymph node cells, collected before intestinal transplant.

The CDR3 DNA sequence: TGTGCCAGCAGCCCCTCGGGACTAGCGGCTGAGCAGTTCTTC. Encoded protein: CASSPSGLAAEQFF. The V gene is TRBV7-6, the J gene TRBJ2-1; 11 nucleotides match TRBD2. Looked up from germline, CDR1 is SGHVS and CDR2 is FNYEAQ. This CDR3 comprises 14 residues. V shed 5 bases, J shed 9 bases, and the junction held 6 bases outside the gene matches.